The entry below gives a single TCR beta chain sequence along with its context. Its specificity is not known. Germline values: CDR1 MNHEY, CDR2 SMNVEV (reference sequence). The CDR3 is 14 residues long. V dropped 6 bases and J dropped 3; count of bases not matched to a gene: 8. This sample is drawn from a study of OX40 agonist ivuxolimab in advanced cancers. Looking at the study overall: The dose-escalation group included hepatocellular carcinoma, melanoma, renal cell carcinoma and head and neck cancer. Having had anti-PD-1, anti-PD-L1 or anti-CTLA-4 therapy before was allowed, and over 35% had some.

Study results and limitations: The work left the antigen specificity of expanded peripheral T cells undetermined.

Profiling relied on immunoSEQ multiplex PCR, and the TCRdb table lists in-frame clones only, not all of them. Of 95,000 to 100,000 clones listed, roughly 83% are singletons. Enrollment shut out patients with autoimmune disease history or systemic immunosuppression. Specimen: CD4+ or CD8+ T cells sorted from blood, collected in a trial of the OX40 agonist ivuxolimab. This chain uses TRBV27 with TRBJ2-7; 7 positions match TRBD2. This sequence was found in an adult with an advanced solid tumor such as melanoma, head and neck, liver or kidney cancer. The CDR3 here is CASRGSGKGYEQYF. DNA for the CDR3: TGTGCCAGCAGGGGGAGCGGGAAAGGCTACGAGCAGTACTTC.